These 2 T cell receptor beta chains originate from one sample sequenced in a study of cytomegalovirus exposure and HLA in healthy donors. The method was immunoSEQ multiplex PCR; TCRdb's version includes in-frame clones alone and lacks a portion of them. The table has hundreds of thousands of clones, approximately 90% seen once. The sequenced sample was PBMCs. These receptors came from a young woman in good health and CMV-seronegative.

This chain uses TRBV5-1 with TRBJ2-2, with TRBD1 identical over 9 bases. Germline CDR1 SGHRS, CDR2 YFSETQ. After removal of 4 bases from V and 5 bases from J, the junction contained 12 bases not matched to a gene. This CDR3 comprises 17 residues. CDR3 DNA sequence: TGCGCCAGCAGCCGAATATCCGGGACAGGGAAAACCGGGGAGCTGTTTTTT. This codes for CASSRISGTGKTGELFF.

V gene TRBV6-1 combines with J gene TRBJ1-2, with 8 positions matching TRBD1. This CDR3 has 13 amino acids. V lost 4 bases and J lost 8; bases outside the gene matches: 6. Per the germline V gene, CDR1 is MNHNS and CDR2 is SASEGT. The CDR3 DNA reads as TGTGCCAGCAGTGCCGGGACAGGTTACGGCTACACCTTC. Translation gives CASSAGTGYGYTF.